This T cell receptor beta chain was sequenced during a study of blood T cell repertoires in COVID-19. Overall study context: Samples of COVID-19 (acute and convalescent) were obtained from the United States, Italy and Spain. T cells, B-cell-depleted T cells, or PBMCs supplied cDNA or gDNA.

Seattle researchers signed up patients amid active infection and tracked them longitudinally. This clone was observed a single time. Trimming stripped 5 bases from V and 0 bases from J, with 8 bases between. Germline values: CDR1 LNHDA, CDR2 SQIVND (reference sequence). The CDR3 loop spans 13 amino acids. In the study's own analysis: Nucleated cell counts were estimated from reference gene primer amplification. Assay: immunoSEQ multiplex PCR; the TCRdb copy retains only in-frame clones and omits some. V and J calls and clone size follow that table, whereas D and trimming were derived from the DNA. The sample contains roughly 190,000 clones, 86% of which appear only once.

The rearrangement joins TRBV19 to TRBJ2-7; the D gene is possibly TRBD1 (5 bases). The clonotype comes from a woman aged 55-70 years with COVID-19, enrolled during active disease. Sequences were obtained from peripheral blood. The CDR3 spells CASSQTVSYEQYF. As DNA, the CDR3 is TGTGCCAGTAGTCAGACAGTCTCCTACGAGCAGTACTTC.